Listed below are T cell receptor beta chains from one sample, sequenced in a study of spatial heterogeneity in lung cancer. TCRdb reprocessed the 5' RACE reads via MiXCR and lists one record per CDR3 protein. Here the sample spans about 38,000 distinct CDR3 sequences, less than 5.5% being singletons. Source: PBMCs, taken at surgery. The receptors originated from a female donor with early-stage non-small cell lung cancer. Each CDR3 is given with its conserved first and last residue. D genes are given only for firm matches. The size entry is marked missing in some rows and otherwise reads once, few, many or a size class.

size,D,J,V,DNA,CDR3
many,.,TRBJ1-1,TRBV12-3/TRBV12-4,TGTGCCAGCAGTTTGGATGGACACGACGGTTATTCGGTAGACACTGAAGCTTTCTTT,CASSLDGHDGYSVDTEAFF
many,TRBD2,TRBJ2-7,TRBV29-1,TGCAGCGTTGAAACCCTAGCGGGGGGATCCTACGAGCAGTACTTC,CSVETLAGGSYEQYF
few,TRBD1,TRBJ2-3,TRBV12-5,TGTGCTAGTGGTGACAGGGGGATGACAGATACGCAGTATTTT,CASGDRGMTDTQYF
many,TRBD2,TRBJ2-5,TRBV27,TGTGCCAGCAGGAAAGCGGGGGGCTTGCTGGAGACCCAGTACTTC,CASRKAGGLLETQYF
many,.,TRBJ2-1,TRBV12-3/TRBV12-4,TGTGCCAGCAGTTTAGCGGGGGGGCGCAATGAGCAGTTCTTC,CASSLAGGRNEQFF
many,.,TRBJ1-5,TRBV5-1,TGCGCCAGCAGCTTCGAGGGGGGTAGCAATCAGCCCCAGCATTTT,CASSFEGGSNQPQHF
many,TRBD1,TRBJ2-7,TRBV19,TGTGCCAGTAGTGCCGGGACAGGGTTCGCGAATGAAGATTACGAGCAGTACTTC,CASSAGTGFANEDYEQYF
many,TRBD1,TRBJ1-1,TRBV3-1,TGTGCCAGCAGCCCGCTACAGGGGGCGTACACTGAAGCTTTCTTT,CASSPLQGAYTEAFF
many,.,TRBJ2-3,TRBV11-2,TGTGCCAGCAGCCCTTTACTTCGCACAGATACGCAGTATTTT,CASSPLLRTDTQYF
.,TRBD1,TRBJ1-6,TRBV9,TGTGCCTCCTCGAGGGACAGGCTAAATTCACCCCTCCACTTT,CASSRDRLNSPLHF
many,.,TRBJ2-7,TRBV3-1,TGTGCCAGCAGCCAAGATCCCTCCTACGAGCAGTACTTC,CASSQDPSYEQYF
many,.,TRBJ2-5,TRBV29-1,TGCAGCGTCCTATCGGACAGGAGGGTAGTGACCCAGTACTTC,CSVLSDRRVVTQYF
many,TRBD2,TRBJ2-7,TRBV11-2,TGTGCCAGCAGCCCCGTTAGCGGGGGGTCCTCCTACGAGCAGTACTTC,CASSPVSGGSSYEQYF
many,TRBD1,TRBJ1-5,TRBV7-8,TGTGCCAGCAGCTCCCGGACAGGGGGGAGAGGCAATCAGCCCCAGCATTTT,CASSSRTGGRGNQPQHF
.,.,TRBJ1-4,TRBV19,TGTGCCAGTAGTGGCGAATGGGGTGAAAAACTGTTTTTT,CASSGEWGEKLFF
.,TRBD1,TRBJ1-3,TRBV13,TGTGCCAGCAGCCCGGACAGGGGGCCTGGAAACACCATATATTTT,CASSPDRGPGNTIYF
many,.,TRBJ2-3,TRBV7-3,TGTGCCAGCAGCCACGGGACAGATACGCAGTATTTT,CASSHGTDTQYF
many,.,TRBJ1-2,TRBV27,TGTGCCAGCAGTTCCGACGGGCCCTATGGCTACACCTTC,CASSSDGPYGYTF
many,TRBD1,TRBJ1-1,TRBV5-4,TGTGCCAGCAGCTTGGGACAGGGGAATCGGGGGACTGAAGCTTTCTTT,CASSLGQGNRGTEAFF
many,TRBD1,TRBJ1-6,TRBV27,TGTGCCAGCAGGCCAGGGGGGGTTTCACCCCTCCACTTT,CASRPGGVSPLHF
many,.,TRBJ1-2,TRBV6-6,TGTGCCAGCACCAAAGACCTTGATGGCTACACCTTC,CASTKDLDGYTF
many,.,TRBJ2-1,TRBV4-1,TGCGCCAGCAGCCAAGTCCGGCAGGGTGTCGACAATGAGCAGTTCTTC,CASSQVRQGVDNEQFF